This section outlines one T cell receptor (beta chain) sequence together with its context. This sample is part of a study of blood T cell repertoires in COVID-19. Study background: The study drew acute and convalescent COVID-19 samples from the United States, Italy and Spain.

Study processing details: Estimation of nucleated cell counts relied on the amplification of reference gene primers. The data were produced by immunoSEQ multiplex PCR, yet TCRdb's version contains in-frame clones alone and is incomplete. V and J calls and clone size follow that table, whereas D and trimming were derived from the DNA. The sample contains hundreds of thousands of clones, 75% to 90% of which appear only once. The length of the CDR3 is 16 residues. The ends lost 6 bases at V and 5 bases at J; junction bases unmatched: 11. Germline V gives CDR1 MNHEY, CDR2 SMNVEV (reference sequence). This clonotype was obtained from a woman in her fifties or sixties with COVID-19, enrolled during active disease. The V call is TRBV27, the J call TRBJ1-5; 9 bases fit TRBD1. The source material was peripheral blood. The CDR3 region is CASSLSGQGRYQPQHF. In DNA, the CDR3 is TGTGCCAGCAGCCTATCAGGACAGGGGAGGTATCAGCCCCAGCATTTT.